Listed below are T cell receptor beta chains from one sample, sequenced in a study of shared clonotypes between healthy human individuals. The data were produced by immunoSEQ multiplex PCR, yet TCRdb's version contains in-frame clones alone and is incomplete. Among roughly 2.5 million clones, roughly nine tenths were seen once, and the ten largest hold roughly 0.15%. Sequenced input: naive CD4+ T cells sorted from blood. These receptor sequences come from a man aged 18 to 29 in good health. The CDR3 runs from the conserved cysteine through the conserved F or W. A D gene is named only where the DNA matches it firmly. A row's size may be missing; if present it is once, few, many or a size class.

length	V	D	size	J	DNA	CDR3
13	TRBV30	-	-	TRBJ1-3	TGTGCCTGGAATAGGGTATCTGGAAACACCATATATTTT	CAWNRVSGNTIYF
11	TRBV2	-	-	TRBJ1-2	TGTGCCAGCAGTCAAATTAGCGGCTACACCTTC	CASSQISGYTF
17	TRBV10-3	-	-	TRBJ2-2	TGTGCCATCACAGACGGGATGGCGGGATCGAACACCGGGGAGCTGTTTTTT	CAITDGMAGSNTGELFF
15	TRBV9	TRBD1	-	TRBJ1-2	TGTGCCAGCAGCCCAGATCTTGACAGGGGAGACGTCTACACCTTC	CASSPDLDRGDVYTF
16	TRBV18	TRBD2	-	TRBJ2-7	TGTGCCAGCTCACCACCGGTAGCGGGGGCCTACTACGAGCAGTACTTC	CASSPPVAGAYYEQYF
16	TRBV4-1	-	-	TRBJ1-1	TGCGCCAGCAGCCGACAGGACAGTCCTGAGTTATCTGAAGCTTTCTTT	CASSRQDSPELSEAFF
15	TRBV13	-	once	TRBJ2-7	TGTGCCAGCAGCCCACAGAACACCGCCCTCGGCGAGCAGTACTTC	CASSPQNTALGEQYF
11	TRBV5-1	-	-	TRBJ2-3	TGCGCCAGCAGCTCACCAAATACGCAGTATTTT	CASSSPNTQYF
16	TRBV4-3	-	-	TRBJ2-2	TGCGCCAGCAGCCAAGATCACAGACCGAACACCGGGGAGCTGTTTTTT	CASSQDHRPNTGELFF
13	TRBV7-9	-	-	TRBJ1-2	TGTGCCAGCAGCTTAGGGGGAGGTGGCGGCTACACCTTC	CASSLGGGGGYTF
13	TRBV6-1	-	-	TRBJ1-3	TGTGCCAGCAGTCCCGGGTTTGGAAACACCATATATTTT	CASSPGFGNTIYF
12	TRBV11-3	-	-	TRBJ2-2	TGTGCCAGCAGCCATAACACCGGGGAGCTGTTTTTT	CASSHNTGELFF
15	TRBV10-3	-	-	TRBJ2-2	TGTGCCATCTCACGAGCGGAGACGAACACCGGGGAGCTGTTTTTT	CAISRAETNTGELFF
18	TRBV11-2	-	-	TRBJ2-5	TGTGCCAGCAGGTATGGGAGGGGGATAAGCCCCACCCGAGAGACCCAGTACTTC	CASRYGRGISPTRETQYF
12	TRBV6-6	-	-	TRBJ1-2	TGTGCCAGCAGTACAAGGAACTATGGCTACACCTTC	CASSTRNYGYTF
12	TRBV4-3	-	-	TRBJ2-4	TGCGCCAGCAGCCAAGCTCGGTTATCTCAGTACTTC	CASSQARLSQYF
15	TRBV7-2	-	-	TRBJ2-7	TGTGCCAGCAGCCCCAGTGGGGCAGGGCCCTACGAGCAGTACTTC	CASSPSGAGPYEQYF
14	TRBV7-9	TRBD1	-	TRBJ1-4	TGTGCCAGCAGCCAGACAGGGGTCGGTGAAAAACTGTTTTTT	CASSQTGVGEKLFF
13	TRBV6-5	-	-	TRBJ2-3	TGTGCCAGCAGCCAAGATTCCAGGGATACGCAGTATTTT	CASSQDSRDTQYF
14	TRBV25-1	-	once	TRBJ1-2	TGTGCCAGCAGTGAAGAATATAGGGACTATGGCTACACCTTC	CASSEEYRDYGYTF
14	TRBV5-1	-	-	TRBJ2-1	TGCGCCAGCAGCTTAGGGGGGAATGAAAATGAGCAGTTCTTC	CASSLGGNENEQFF
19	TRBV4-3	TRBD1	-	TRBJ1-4	TGCGCCAGCAGCCAACGCTGGGGACAGGGGGCGCTGACACATGGAAAACTGTTTTTT	CASSQRWGQGALTHGKLFF
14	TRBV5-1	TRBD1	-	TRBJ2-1	TGCGCCAGCAGCCCCAGACAGGGGGTCAATGAGCAGTTCTTC	CASSPRQGVNEQFF
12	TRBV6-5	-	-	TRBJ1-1	TGTGCCAGCAGTTACCGTGGGGAACAAGCTTTCTTT	CASSYRGEQAFF
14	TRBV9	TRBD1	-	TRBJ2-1	TGTGCCAGCAGCTTACGGACAGGTCTCAATGAGCAGTTCTTC	CASSLRTGLNEQFF
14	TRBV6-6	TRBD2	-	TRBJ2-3	TGTGCCAGCAAAACGGCGGGGGGGCCAGATACGCAGTATTTT	CASKTAGGPDTQYF
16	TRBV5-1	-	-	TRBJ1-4	TGCGCCAGCAGCCTGGACACAGGGTCGACAGGTGAAAAACTGTTTTTT	CASSLDTGSTGEKLFF
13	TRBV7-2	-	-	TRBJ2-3	TGTGCCAGCAGCTTAGGGGGTACCGATACGCAGTATTTT	CASSLGGTDTQYF
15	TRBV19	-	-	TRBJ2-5	TGTGCCAGTATGGGGGCCGGAGCCCTCGGGGAGACCCAGTACTTC	CASMGAGALGETQYF
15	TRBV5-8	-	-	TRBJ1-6	TGTGCCAGCAGCTCCGCGGCGGGGGTTAATTCACCCCTCCACTTT	CASSSAAGVNSPLHF
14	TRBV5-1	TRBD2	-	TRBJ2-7	TGCGCCAGCAGCTTGCCGGGAGGGCCGGGCGAGCAGTACTTC	CASSLPGGPGEQYF
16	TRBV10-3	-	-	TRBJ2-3	TGTGCCATCAGTGAGTCGTTCAGGGGTAGTGAGGTTACGCAGTATTTT	CAISESFRGSEVTQYF
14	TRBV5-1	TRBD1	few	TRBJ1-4	TGCGCCAGCAGCTTCGGACAGGGAAATGAAAAACTGTTTTTT	CASSFGQGNEKLFF
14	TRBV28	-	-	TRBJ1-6	TGTGCCAGCAGGCCGACGGTTGGGGGTTCACCCCTCCACTTT	CASRPTVGGSPLHF
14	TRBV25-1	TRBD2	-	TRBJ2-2	TGTGCCAGCAGTTCGAGCGGGAGGACCGGGGAGCTGTTTTTT	CASSSSGRTGELFF
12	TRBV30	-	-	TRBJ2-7	TGTGCCTGGAGTCCCGATTCTTACGAGCAGTACTTC	CAWSPDSYEQYF
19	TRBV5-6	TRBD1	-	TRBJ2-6	TGTGCCAGCAGCTTGAGGCAGGGGGCCCTGTACTCTGGGGCCAACGTCCTGACTTTC	CASSLRQGALYSGANVLTF
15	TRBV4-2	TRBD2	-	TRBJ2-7	TGTGCCAGCAGCCCCTCTACGTCGGCGGGAGCCGAGCAGTACTTC	CASSPSTSAGAEQYF
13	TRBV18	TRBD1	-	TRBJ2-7	TGTGCCAGCTCACGGGACAGCTCCTACGAGCAGTACTTC	CASSRDSSYEQYF
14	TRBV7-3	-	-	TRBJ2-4	TGTGCCAGAGTAGAAGGGGACCTCAAAAACATTCAGTACTTC	CARVEGDLKNIQYF
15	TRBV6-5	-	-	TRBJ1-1	TGTGCCAGCAGTTCAAGCGACAGATTGAACACTGAAGCTTTCTTT	CASSSSDRLNTEAFF
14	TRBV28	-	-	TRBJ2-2	TGTGCCAGCTTAGGAGCTGTTAACACCGGGGAGCTGTTTTTT	CASLGAVNTGELFF
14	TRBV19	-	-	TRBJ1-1	TGTGCCAGTAGTATAGACCAGTCGAACACTGAAGCTTTCTTT	CASSIDQSNTEAFF
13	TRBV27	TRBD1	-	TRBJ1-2	TGTGCCAGCAACTCTCGACAGGGGACCGGCTACACCTTC	CASNSRQGTGYTF
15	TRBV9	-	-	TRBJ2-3	TGTGCCAGCACCTACGGCCCTACTAGCACAGATACGCAGTATTTT	CASTYGPTSTDTQYF
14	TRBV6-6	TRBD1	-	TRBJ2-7	TGTGCCAGCAGGCAGGACAGGACCCCCTACGAGCAGTACTTC	CASRQDRTPYEQYF
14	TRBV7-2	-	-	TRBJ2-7	TGTGCCAGCAGCCCCGACAGGAGCTCCTACGAGCAGTACTTC	CASSPDRSSYEQYF
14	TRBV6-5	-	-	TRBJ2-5	TGTGCCAGCAGTTACTCGGGCGACAGGTGGGCCCAGTACTTC	CASSYSGDRWAQYF
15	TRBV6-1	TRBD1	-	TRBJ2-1	TGTGCCAGCAGTGAAGGGGACAGGGATCGCAATGAGCAGTTCTTC	CASSEGDRDRNEQFF
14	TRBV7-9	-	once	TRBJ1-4	TGTGCCAGCAGCAACTCCGGGGCGCTTGAAAAACTGTTTTTT	CASSNSGALEKLFF
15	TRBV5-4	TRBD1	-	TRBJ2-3	TGTGCCAGCAGCTGGGACAGTACTAGCACAGATACGCAGTATTTT	CASSWDSTSTDTQYF
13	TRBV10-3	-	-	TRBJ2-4	TGTGCCATCAGTGAGGGATTACCCAACATTCAGTACTTC	CAISEGLPNIQYF